The entry below describes one T cell receptor beta chain. Per the authors' pipeline: Counts of nucleated cells, estimated from reference gene primer amplification, were obtained. Clones were sequenced by immunoSEQ multiplex PCR, and TCRdb holds only the in-frame ones, with some missing. V, J and clone size are taken as reported in that table, and D and trimming were inferred from the DNA itself. The sample lists roughly 230,000 clones, roughly 88% seen once, with 0.7% in the top ten. The sample comes from a study of blood T cell repertoires in COVID-19. At the level of the study: T cells, B-cell-depleted T cells, or PBMCs provided the cDNA or gDNA that served as material.

The CDR3 has 18 amino acids. The specimen sequenced was peripheral blood. The genes are TRBV12-2 and TRBJ1-5; the table's D gene call, TRBD1, was not cross checked with the DNA. TRBV12-2 is a recognized pseudogene. This sequence originates from a human donor in a cohort sampled during active COVID-19. As DNA, the CDR3 is TGTGCAAGTCGCTTAGCGAAAAAGCAGGCCTCTAGCAATCAGCCCCAGCATTTT. Protein: CASRLAKKQASSNQPQHF.